This T cell receptor (beta chain) was identified during a study of identical twins. Comments on this clonotype: One end of the junction fails to match germline, which may point to a read error.

From the 5' RACE reads, TCRdb called clonotypes with MiXCR, one entry per CDR3 protein. This table holds 460,000 or so distinct CDR3 sequences, over 12% found once. This sample also belongs to another study, concerning yellow fever vaccine responses in identical twins.

What was sequenced was CD4+ T cells sorted from blood. The TCR was taken from a woman between 18 and 29 years old in good health.

The CDR3 bases are TGTGCCAGCAGTGAAGCCCGGGACGTTCAAGGGCATTTT. It codes for CASSEARDVQGHF. This chain connects TRBV6-1 to TRBJ2-3; D is tentatively TRBD1 or TRBD2 (5 bases each). Per the germline V gene, CDR1 is MNHNS and CDR2 is SASEGT. CDR3 length equals 13 residues.